These 27 T cell receptor beta chains came from one sample sequenced in a study of CXCR3-negative and CXCR3-positive naive CD8 T cells (dated by TCRdb to 2018 to 2020). Beyond this particular receptor, the publication reports: Compared with CXCR3-negative naive cells, CXCR3-positive naive cells had TRB CDR3s with higher hydrophobicity (lower Kidera factor 4), lower energy, and higher strength and volume indices.

Sequencing was carried out with a NextSeq 550. The Human TCR Profiling Kit (MiLaboratory) was used to prepare UMI-labeled 5' RACE TRB cDNA libraries. Reprocessed by TCRdb, the reads give a single entry per CDR3 protein sequence, without DNA. The record for this sample contains some 110,000 distinct CDR3 sequences. The top ten clonotypes cover approximately 0.38% of the sample. These receptors have no identified antigens. Sequencing was done on a sample of naive CXCR3+ CD8+ T cells from blood. The label giving this sample's cell subset or site can be read as: CD45RO-CCR7+CD27+CD95- naive CD8+ T cells expressing CXCR3 (TNR3+). The source is a human donor in good health. Some clones in this sample may be carry-over from other donors' samples.

The chain is built from TRBV6-5 and TRBJ2-7; lacking DNA, the TRBD1 call made by TCRdb goes unchecked. The CDR3 totals 16 residues. Germline lookup yields CDR1 MNHEY and CDR2 SVGAGI. Here the CDR3 reads CASRPLIPDRPYEQYF.

The rearrangement links TRBV6-4 to TRBJ2-1; TCRdb selects TRBD2, and the lack of DNA leaves this call unchecked. Per the germline V gene, CDR1 is MRHNA and CDR2 is SNTAGT. CDR3 size: 15 residues. The CDR3 spells CASSEAGGSYNEQFF.

The V call is TRBV2, the J call TRBJ1-2; TCRdb reports TRBD1, a call that lacks DNA to check it against. The CDR3 is 11 residues long. Germline assignment: CDR1 SNHLY and CDR2 FYNNEI. CDR3 sequence: CASQGDYGYTF.

The J gene is TRBJ2-1, the V gene TRBV7-3; TCRdb reports TRBD2, a call that lacks DNA to check it against. The CDR3 consists of 15 residues. Germline CDR1 reads SGHTA; CDR2 reads FQGTGA. The CDR3: CASSSTGLAGDEQFF.

This sequence joins TRBV7-2 and TRBJ2-7; TCRdb's D gene call, TRBD2, goes unchecked for lack of DNA. The germline gives CDR1 SGHTA, CDR2 FQGNSA. This CDR3 region has 16 residues. CDR3 region: CASSLALAGLTGEQYF.

This rearrangement joins TRBV30 to TRBJ2-4; without DNA, the TCRdb call of TRBD1 cannot be checked. This CDR3 region has 13 residues. Germline V CDR1 and CDR2: GTSNPN, SVGIG (reference sequence). CDR3 residues: CAWDPGAKNIQYF.

CDR3 protein: CASSRDLSGNTIYF. The genes are TRBV5-1 and TRBJ1-3. The CDR3 has 14 residues. CDR1 is SGHRS and CDR2 is YFSETQ in the germline V gene.

The rearrangement joins TRBV27 to TRBJ2-5; no DNA is available, so the TRBD1 call from TCRdb remains unchecked. Germline V CDR1 and CDR2: MNHEY, SMNVEV (reference sequence). CDR3 length: 13 residues. CDR3 sequence: CASSWDRQETQYF.

The rearrangement joins TRBV10-2 to TRBJ2-3. Germline V lookup: CDR1 WSHSY, CDR2 SAAADI. This CDR3 is 11 amino acids long. The CDR3 protein is CASNEGHTQYF.

The chain has TRBV29-1 and TRBJ1-1. Germline V CDR1 and CDR2: SQVTM, ANQGSEA. CDR3 length equals 11 residues. The CDR3 protein is CSVEVRREAFF. The variable domain in full, with the rest retrieved from reference TRBV29-1 and TRBJ1-1, is SAVISQKPSRDICQRGTSLTIQCQVDSQVTMMFWYRQQPGQSLTLIATANQGSEATYESGFVIDKFPISRPNLTFSTLTVSNMSPEDSSIYLCSVEVRREAFFGQGTRLTVV.

V gene TRBV29-1 combines with J gene TRBJ2-1; TCRdb names TRBD1, which stays unverified in the absence of DNA. Germline V gene sequence: CDR1 SQVTM, CDR2 ANQGSEA. This CDR3 is 11 amino acids long. CDR3 loop: CSVNRGNEQFF.

This chain links TRBV20-1 with TRBJ2-7. The CDR3 contains 13 residues. Germline CDR1 is DFQATT and CDR2 is SNEGSKA (reference sequence). The CDR3 is CTARSGSSYEQYF.

The V gene is TRBV30, the J gene TRBJ2-7; the TCRdb call, TRBD2, lacks DNA for checking. This CDR3 is built from 14 residues. The germline gives CDR1 GTSNPN, CDR2 SVGIG (reference sequence). The CDR3 loop is CAWSPSDPSYEQYF.

CDR3: CASSSDQFMQYF. The chain combines TRBV12-3 or TRBV12-4 with TRBJ2-3. This CDR3 is built from 12 residues.

The genes are TRBV28 and TRBJ2-1; TCRdb's D call, TRBD2, is unchecked because there is no DNA. Germline lookup yields CDR1 MDHEN and CDR2 SYDVKM. CDR3 size: 16 residues. The CDR3 spells CASSSEREGWYNEQFF.

The genes are TRBV5-6 and TRBJ2-7. The CDR3 spans 13 residues. Germline CDR1 is SGHDT and CDR2 is YYEEEE. The CDR3 spells CASKWRTNSEQYF.

J is TRBJ2-7 and V is TRBV7-2; TCRdb's D call of TRBD1 is untestable without DNA. The CDR3 is made up of 16 amino acids. The germline V gene encodes CDR1 SGHTA and CDR2 FQGNSA. CDR3 sequence: CASSLGPAGGPYEQYF.

The chain employs TRBV7-2 and TRBJ2-3. Germline CDR1 is SGHTA and CDR2 is FQGNSA. This CDR3 contains 13 residues. CDR3 protein: CASTLAGTDTQYF. Together with reference TRBV7-2 and TRBJ2-3, the CDR3 gives the full variable domain: GAGVSQSPSNKVTEKGKDVELRCDPISGHTALYWYRQSLGQGLEFLIYFQGNSAPDKSGLPSDRFSAERTGGSVSTLTIQRTQQEDSAVYLCASTLAGTDTQYFGPGTRLTVL.

J is TRBJ2-1 and V is TRBV5-6; the D call of TRBD2 rests on TCRdb alone, since no DNA is present to check it. The CDR3 length is 16 residues. The germline V gene has CDR1 SGHDT and CDR2 YYEEEE. This CDR3 is CASSLGVLAGRNEQFF. Full variable domain (missing parts from reference TRBV5-6 and TRBJ2-1): DAGVTQSPTHLIKTRGQQVTLRCSPKSGHDTVSWYQQALGQGPQFIFQYYEEEERQRGNFPDRFSGHQFPNYSSELNVNALLLGDSALYLCASSLGVLAGRNEQFFGPGTRLTVL.

This chain uses TRBV29-1 with TRBJ2-1; TCRdb designates TRBD2, a call that cannot be tested without DNA. CDR3 size: 12 residues. In germline, CDR1 is SQVTM, CDR2 ANQGSEA. The CDR3 spells CSAPSAHNEQFF.

The chain carries TRBV10-1 and TRBJ2-3; there is no DNA to check the TCRdb D call of TRBD2. This CDR3 comprises 15 residues. Germline loops: CDR1 WNHNN, CDR2 SYGVQD (reference sequence). The CDR3 loop reads CASSESSGMLDTQYF.

V is TRBV28 and J is TRBJ2-7; TCRdb outputs TRBD2, but without DNA this stays unchecked. The CDR3 covers 16 residues. Germline V gene data show CDR1 as MDHEN and CDR2 as SYDVKM. CDR3: CASSMDPGSGRYEQYF.

The genes are TRBV7-2 and TRBJ2-7; TCRdb's D gene call, TRBD2, goes unchecked for lack of DNA. The CDR3 is 14 residues long. The germline gives CDR1 SGHTA, CDR2 FQGNSA. The CDR3 here is CASSFSGSAYEQYF. The full variable domain, with the rest looked up from reference TRBV7-2 and TRBJ2-7, is GAGVSQSPSNKVTEKGKDVELRCDPISGHTALYWYRQSLGQGLEFLIYFQGNSAPDKSGLPSDRFSAERTGGSVSTLTIQRTQQEDSAVYLCASSFSGSAYEQYFGPGTRLTVT.

V is TRBV12-3 or TRBV12-4 and J is TRBJ2-1; no DNA is available, so the TRBD1 call from TCRdb remains unchecked. The CDR3 has 13 residues. This CDR3 is CASFVGGANEQFF.

V usage is TRBV9 and J usage is TRBJ2-7. The germline V gene has CDR1 SGDLS and CDR2 YYNGEE. CDR3 length: 15 residues. The CDR3 here is CASSVGLAETYEQYF.

The rearrangement links TRBV28 to TRBJ2-2. CDR1 MDHEN and CDR2 SYDVKM come from the germline V gene. CDR3 length equals 13 residues. The CDR3 protein is CASSKLVTGELFF. Supplemented by reference TRBV28 and TRBJ2-2, the full variable domain reads DVKVTQSSRYLVKRTGEKVFLECVQDMDHENMFWYRQDPGLGLRLIYFSYDVKMKEKGDIPEGYSVSREKKERFSLILESASTNQTSMYLCASSKLVTGELFFGEGSRLTVL.

The chain joins TRBV12-3 or TRBV12-4 to TRBJ1-5. This CDR3 contains 13 residues. CDR3 sequence: CASSKRGNQPQHF.